These T cell receptor beta chains were read from a single sample in a study of T cell responses to AZD1222 COVID-19 vaccine. Clones were read by immunoSEQ multiplex PCR, and TCRdb kept only the in-frame ones, dropping some. The table has approximately 160,000 clones, 88% seen once; the top ten hold under 3.5%. Sequencing used peripheral blood, obtained on day 0 of MenACWY control vaccination. The receptors were gathered from an adult in good health. Each CDR3 is given with its conserved first and last residue. Fields, in order: D gene, J gene, clone size, V gene, CDR3 DNA, CDR3 protein. The D gene is left open where the match is weak. Clone size appears in some rows only: once, few, many, or a class for an expanded clone.

NA,TRBJ2-7,once,TRBV2,TGTGCCAGCAGCGACACATACGAGCAGTACTTC,CASSDTYEQYF
NA,TRBJ2-6,NA,TRBV10-3,TGTGCCATCAGTGAAGCCATGAGGGGTCCTGACTCTGGGGCCAACGTCCTGACTTTC,CAISEAMRGPDSGANVLTF
TRBD1,TRBJ2-2,NA,TRBV15,TGTGCCACCAGCCGGCAGACAGGGTCCCCCGGGGAGCTGTTTTTT,CATSRQTGSPGELFF
NA,TRBJ1-1,NA,TRBV28,TGTGCCAGCAAGGTAAACACTGAAGCTTTCTTT,CASKVNTEAFF
NA,TRBJ2-7,NA,TRBV24-1,TGTGCCACCAGTGACCCCAGACAGGGAGGCTACGAGCAGTACTTC,CATSDPRQGGYEQYF
NA,TRBJ1-5,NA,TRBV12-3/TRBV12-4,TGTGCCAGCAGTTTAAGGGTAGATCAGCCCCAGCATTTT,CASSLRVDQPQHF
TRBD1,TRBJ2-7,NA,TRBV5-1,TGCGCCAGCAGCTTACTCGGACAGGTGAGGTCCTACGAGCAGTACTTC,CASSLLGQVRSYEQYF
NA,TRBJ2-3,once,TRBV18,TGTGCCAGCTCACCTAAGGGTGCAGATACGCAGTATTTT,CASSPKGADTQYF
TRBD2,TRBJ2-7,NA,TRBV11-3,TGTGCCAGCAGCTTAGATCTGGGCGGGAGGGGATACGAGCAGTACTTC,CASSLDLGGRGYEQYF
NA,TRBJ2-2,NA,TRBV7-3,TGTGCCAGCCAAATTGGTCGGGCAGGGGCCGGGGAGCTGTTTTTT,CASQIGRAGAGELFF
TRBD2,TRBJ2-1,NA,TRBV5-1,TGCGCCAGCAGCATCCTAGCGGGAGTCTACAATGAGCAGTTCTTC,CASSILAGVYNEQFF
NA,TRBJ2-7,NA,TRBV11-2,TGTGCCAGCAGTCACGACGGACAGAACTACGAGCAGTACTTC,CASSHDGQNYEQYF
TRBD2,TRBJ2-7,NA,TRBV29-1,TGCAGCGTTGTGGGACTAGCGGGGGGTTCCTACGAGCAGTACTTC,CSVVGLAGGSYEQYF
NA,TRBJ2-7,NA,TRBV10-3,TGTGCCATCAGTGAACCGATGTCCTACGAGCAGTACTTC,CAISEPMSYEQYF
NA,TRBJ1-1,NA,TRBV30,TGTGCCTGGAGTGAAGACAGGATCCCTGAAGCTTTCTTT,CAWSEDRIPEAFF
TRBD1,TRBJ2-7,NA,TRBV6-1,TGTGCCAGCTACCGGGACAGGGGTACGTACGAGCAGTACTTC,CASYRDRGTYEQYF
TRBD2,TRBJ2-1,NA,TRBV6-5,TGTGCCAGCAACCCCACTTACTTAGCGGGCAATGAGCAGTTCTTC,CASNPTYLAGNEQFF
NA,TRBJ1-1,NA,TRBV3-1/TRBV3-2,TGTGCCAGCAGCCAAGCAGGGGCTGAAGCTTTCTTT,CASSQAGAEAFF
TRBD1,TRBJ1-1,NA,TRBV5-1,TGCGCCAGCAGCTTGTGGGCCGTAGGGACAGGGAACACTGAAGCTTTCTTT,CASSLWAVGTGNTEAFF
TRBD1,TRBJ1-2,NA,TRBV5-1,TGCGCCAGCAGCCTATCAACAGGGGCCTATGGCTACACCTTC,CASSLSTGAYGYTF
TRBD1,TRBJ1-4,few,TRBV15,TGTGCCACCAGCAGAGAAAAAGGGACAGGTGACGAAAAACTGTTTTTT,CATSREKGTGDEKLFF
NA,TRBJ2-2,NA,TRBV7-2,TGTGCCAGCAGCTTAGCGGTCGCCGGGACCGGGGAGCTGTTTTTT,CASSLAVAGTGELFF
NA,TRBJ1-6,NA,TRBV28,TGTGCCAGCAACACCCACCCCGGGGGCTCACCCCTCCACTTT,CASNTHPGGSPLHF
TRBD1,TRBJ2-5,NA,TRBV29-1,TGCAGCGCTTCCATTATTCGCACCCGGACAGGGGGCATGGAGACCCAGTACTTC,CSASIIRTRTGGMETQYF
TRBD1,TRBJ1-1,NA,TRBV29-1,TGCAGCGTCACCGACAGGGGTGGGACTGAAGCTTTCTTT,CSVTDRGGTEAFF
TRBD1,TRBJ2-3,NA,TRBV29-1,TGCAGCGTGGGACAGGGGGCAGATACGCAGTATTTT,CSVGQGADTQYF
NA,TRBJ1-2,NA,TRBV19,TGTGCCAGTAGTCCAGCAGGGTACTATGGCTACACCTTC,CASSPAGYYGYTF
TRBD1,TRBJ2-7,few,TRBV11-3,TGTGCCAGCAGCTTAGGAGGGACAGGAGTCTACGAGCAGTACTTC,CASSLGGTGVYEQYF
NA,TRBJ1-2,once,TRBV28,TGTGCCAGCAGTCCCTGGGGCACTAACTATGGCTACACCTTC,CASSPWGTNYGYTF